This T cell receptor beta chain was recorded in a study of beta chain features in type 1 diabetes (dated by TCRdb to the late 2010s). Turning to the overall study: Mean age, gender distribution, total cell number and subset yield did not differ between patients and healthy donors. In the study, TCRB repertoires of sorted circulating CD4+ T cell subsets from recently diagnosed type 1 diabetes patients were compared with those of matched healthy donors. Regulatory and stem cell-like memory subsets were isolated from only 8 patients and roughly eight healthy donors, whereas naive and central memory subsets came from all 30 or so donors. A total of around 110,000,000 sorted cells were examined across all samples, and a strong correlation was observed between cell number per subset and RNA yield.

A single peripheral blood draw of approximately 120 mL on average was collected from each donor into heparinised tubes. A BD FACSAria II was used to sort naive, central memory, regulatory and stem cell-like memory CD4+ T cells with a panel that included CD45RO, CCR7, CD25, CD127, CD95 and CD27. Purity was above 95% for every sorted population. PBMCs were isolated immediately by Lymphoprep density gradient centrifugation and stained directly without culture. Samples were stained and sorted in pairs, with one healthy donor and one patient per experiment, so that batch effects were minimized. Overall results and qualifications from the work: Fewer insertions and more nucleotide deletions at VDJ recombination sites were observed in patients with type 1 diabetes, implying thymic rearrangement abnormalities. Because cDNA was sequenced instead of genomic DNA, activated cells with high expression could be over-represented, although the groups did not differ in activation or CD3 levels. Only small numbers of individuals were included in the HLA sub-analyses, which left unresolved whether HLA type had any influence on TCRB rearrangement. Naive, central memory and regulatory TCRB repertoires appeared to be more similar among patients than among healthy donors. PCR might favor shorter templates, but patient and control samples were amplified and corrected together, so any skew would affect both groups equally. Type 1 diabetes patients showed a moderate but significant shortening of TCRB CDR3 length in all four CD4+ subsets.

Details on this clone: Its target antigen remains unknown. Base qualities are missing; no much larger clone stands one base away.

The entire isolated RNA was reverse transcribed using the High Capacity cDNA Reverse Transcription Kit, and thus expressed TCRB transcripts were sequenced. Naive, central memory and regulatory T cell samples underwent deep immunoSEQ sequencing, averaging about 3.5 million total reads per sample. After sorted cells were lysed in RLT buffer, RNA was extracted with DNase-treated RNeasy Micro or Mini kits, with the choice depending on cell number. To prevent cross-contamination, every cell subset was processed on its own, while patient and healthy donor samples were processed together. TCRB sequences were amplified from cDNA with the immunoSEQ multiplex PCR, producing 87-bp fragments spanning the CDR3 region. The amplicons were sequenced using the Illumina HiSeq platform. The original methods were these. Synthetic template baselines were used to correct PCR bias computationally, reads within Hamming distance 2 were collapsed, and singletons that could not be merged were discarded. Reads were aligned against IMGT so that V, D and J genes, CDR3 length and insertions or deletions at six rearrangement sites could be assigned. Within each subset, clonotype counts were normalized to sorted cell number, after which true diversity and Gini coefficients were computed with the tcR R package. Repertoire sharing was quantified using the overlap coefficient calculated on TCRB nucleotide sequences. TCRdb provides this immuneACCESS table in a form limited to in-frame rearrangements. Some clones are lacking; in checked studies, under half of them reflect an unresolved V gene, and why the rest are absent is not known. V and J calls and clone size are as listed in that table; D and trimming were resolved from the DNA. The sample table holds 160,000 or so clones, of which about 9% were seen once. The top ten constitute approximately 0.7% of the sample.

The sequenced sample consisted of central memory CD4+ T cells from blood. The TCR originated in a woman in her thirties with type 1 diabetes.

For the CDR3, the sequence is CSVDRGPGKNTEAFF. The nucleotide sequence reads TGCAGCGTGGACAGGGGGCCGGGGAAGAACACTGAAGCTTTCTTT. The V gene is TRBV29-1 and the J gene is TRBJ1-1, with 11 middle bases fitting TRBD1. The CDR3, from cysteine to phenylalanine, totals 15 residues. Of the read, only the CDR3 DNA is kept; its 45 bases are in frame from base 1. CDR1 is given as SQVTM and CDR2 as ANQGSEA, both from the germline V gene. At the junction V is shortened by 6 bases and J by 1 base; bases outside the gene matches: 7.